The 11 T cell receptor beta chains reported below all come from one sample, sequenced in a study of untreated major depressive disorder. Produced via immunoSEQ multiplex PCR; TCRdb's table is partial and in-frame only. The table shows about 21,000 clones, with 85% to 90% occurring only once. Input material: CD4+ T cells from PBMCs. These receptors all come from a woman aged 40 to 50 in good health.

The chain uses TRBV18 and TRBJ2-7; 9 bases fit TRBD2. CDR3 size: 16 residues. The V segment lost 4 bases and the J segment 0 bases; nucleotides outside the gene matches: 7. Germline V gene sequence: CDR1 KGHSH, CDR2 LQKENI. As DNA, the CDR3 is TGTGCCAGCTCACACGTTAGCGGGAGTCGCTCCTACGAGCAGTACTTC. This sequence encodes CASSHVSGSRSYEQYF.

This clone was observed a few times. The gene calls are TRBV5-1 and TRBJ2-2; D not certain. Germline CDR1 SGHRS, CDR2 YFSETQ. CDR3 length: 13 amino acids. V lost 2 bases, J lost 6 bases, and 8 bases lay in between. The CDR3 is CASSLAVPGELFF. CDR3 nucleotide sequence: TGCGCCAGCAGCTTAGCAGTCCCCGGGGAGCTGTTTTTT.

The V call is TRBV7-2, the J call TRBJ2-7; D might be TRBD2 (5 bases). Germline V gene lookup returns CDR1 SGHTA and CDR2 FQGNSA. The CDR3 runs 15 residues. Trimming pared 5 bases from V and 4 bases from J, leaving 18 bases between. CDR3 DNA sequence: TGTGCCAGCAGCACCGGGGTGGCTAGTGGGTACGAGCAGTACTTC. This gives the protein CASSTGVASGYEQYF. Full variable domain (remainder filled in from reference TRBV7-2 and TRBJ2-7): GAGVSQSPSNKVTEKGKDVELRCDPISGHTALYWYRQSLGQGLEFLIYFQGNSAPDKSGLPSDRFSAERTGGSVSTLTIQRTQQEDSAVYLCASSTGVASGYEQYFGPGTRLTVT.

The gene calls are TRBV5-6 and TRBJ2-5; D possibly corresponds to TRBD2 (6 bases). Germline V gene lookup returns CDR1 SGHDT and CDR2 YYEEEE. The CDR3 covers 14 residues. V was pared by 6 bases and J by 3 bases, with 15 bases between. The CDR3 bases are TGTGCCAGCATCCGCCAGACTAGAGAAGAGACCCAGTACTTC. It yields the protein CASIRQTREETQYF.

CDR3: CASSQVGGGVTEAFF. The CDR3 nucleotides read TGTGCCAGCAGCCAAGTAGGGGGAGGGGTCACTGAAGCTTTCTTT. The chain combines TRBV14 with TRBJ1-1; D perhaps matches TRBD1 (6 bases). The V end was cut by 1 base, the J end by 4 bases, with 13 bases between. CDR3 size: 15 residues. From germline, CDR1 is SGHDN and CDR2 FVKESK.

The rearrangement uses TRBV4-2 and TRBJ2-7; D gene uncertain. This CDR3 has 15 amino acids. Trimming stripped 4 bases from V and 2 bases from J, with 15 bases between. Germline V lookup: CDR1 LGHNA, CDR2 YNFKEQ. The CDR3 protein is CASSPGSYNPYEQYF. The CDR3 DNA follows: TGTGCCAGCAGCCCAGGAAGCTATAACCCCTACGAGCAGTACTTC.

The rearrangement uses TRBV6-1 and TRBJ2-2, with 7 nucleotides matching TRBD2. The germline V gene has CDR1 MNHNS and CDR2 SASEGT. The CDR3 runs 14 residues. V lost 8 bases and J lost 1; bases outside the gene matches: 4. CDR3 sequence: CASDSSGNTGELFF. DNA of the CDR3: TGTGCCAGCGACTCTAGCGGGAACACCGGGGAGCTGTTTTTT.

The J gene is TRBJ1-2, the V gene TRBV10-3; no reliable D call. Germline CDR1 reads ENHRY; CDR2 reads SYGVKD. This CDR3 has 17 residues. Trimming took off 4 bases at V and 2 bases at J, with 20 bases between the two ends. CDR3 sequence: CAISAVADGISNYGYTF. CDR3 nucleotide sequence: TGTGCCATCAGTGCAGTAGCGGACGGAATTTCAAACTATGGCTACACCTTC.

The genes are TRBV4-1 and TRBJ1-2; D not certain. Germline values: CDR1 MGHRA, CDR2 YSYEKL. V lost 3 bases and J lost 9, with 20 bases in between. This CDR3 spans 15 amino acids. In nucleotides, the CDR3 is TGCGCCAGCAGCCACCCTGGACCGGGATCCGGTAGCTACACCTTC. Residues: CASSHPGPGSGSYTF.

This clone was seen only a few times. In DNA, the CDR3 is TGTGCCACCAGCAGATTCCCTGAAACTCGAGAGCAGTACTTC. Translating gives CATSRFPETREQYF. V and J are TRBV15 and TRBJ2-7; no reliable D call. Germline V gene lookup returns CDR1 LNHNV and CDR2 YYDKDF (reference sequence). The CDR3 has 14 amino acids. Between the trimmed V and J ends, which lost 2 bases and 7 bases, there was a span of 15 bases.

This chain uses TRBV11-1 with TRBJ2-5; D not certain. The germline CDR1 and CDR2 sequences are SGHAT and FQDESV (reference sequence). The CDR3 is 11 residues long. Between the trimmed V and J ends, which lost 5 bases and 1 base, there was a span of 2 bases. CDR3 in amino acids: CASSSQETQYF. CDR3 DNA: TGTGCCAGCAGCAGCCAAGAGACCCAGTACTTC.